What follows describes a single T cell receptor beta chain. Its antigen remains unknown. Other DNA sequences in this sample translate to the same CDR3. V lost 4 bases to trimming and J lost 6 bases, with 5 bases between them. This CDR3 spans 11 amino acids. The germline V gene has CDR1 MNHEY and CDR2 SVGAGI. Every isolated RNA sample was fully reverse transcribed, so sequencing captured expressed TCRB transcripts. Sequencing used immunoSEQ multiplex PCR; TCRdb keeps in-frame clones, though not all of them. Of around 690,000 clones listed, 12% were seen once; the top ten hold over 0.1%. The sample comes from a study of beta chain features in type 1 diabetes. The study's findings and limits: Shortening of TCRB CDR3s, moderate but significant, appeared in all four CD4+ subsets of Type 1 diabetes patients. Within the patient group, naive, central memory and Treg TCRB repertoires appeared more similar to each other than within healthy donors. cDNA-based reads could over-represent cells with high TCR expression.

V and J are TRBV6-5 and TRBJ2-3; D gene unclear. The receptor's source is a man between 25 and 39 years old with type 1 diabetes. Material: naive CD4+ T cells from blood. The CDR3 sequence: CASSSRDTQYF. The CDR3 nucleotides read TGTGCCAGCAGTTCTCGGGATACGCAGTATTTT.